Listed below are T cell receptor beta chains from one sample, sequenced in a study of blood T cell repertoires in COVID-19. Sequencing used immunoSEQ multiplex PCR; TCRdb keeps in-frame clones, though not all of them. This table holds hundreds of thousands of clones, 85% to 90% found once. The sample comprised PBMCs or T cells enriched from blood (not recorded which). These receptor sequences come from a man aged 18 to 30 who had recovered from COVID-19. Each CDR3 is given without its conserved first and last residue. The order of the fields is J gene, V gene, CDR3 length, CDR3 protein.

j_gene: TRBJ2-2; v_gene: TRBV29-1; len: 11; CDR3aa: SVGSGRAGELF
j_gene: TRBJ2-1; v_gene: TRBV27; len: 14; CDR3aa: ASSLSASGGHNEQF
j_gene: TRBJ2-1; v_gene: TRBV4-1; len: 12; CDR3aa: ASSLSGGLNEQF
j_gene: TRBJ2-7; v_gene: TRBV5-1; len: 12; CDR3aa: ASRLDSGRGEQY
j_gene: TRBJ1-2; v_gene: TRBV27; len: 11; CDR3aa: ASSLFGTNGYT
j_gene: TRBJ2-3; v_gene: TRBV3-1/TRBV3-2; len: 14; CDR3aa: ASSLGTGWKLGTQY
j_gene: TRBJ2-7; v_gene: TRBV2; len: 15; CDR3aa: ASSEGLLSGSFYEQY
j_gene: TRBJ2-7; v_gene: TRBV5-1; len: 13; CDR3aa: ASSPTSGSSYEQY
j_gene: TRBJ2-1; v_gene: TRBV7-3; len: 13; CDR3aa: ASSEPGGPYNEQF
j_gene: TRBJ2-3; v_gene: TRBV6-5; len: 14; CDR3aa: ASSYWLAGGSDTQY
j_gene: TRBJ2-1; v_gene: TRBV28; len: 13; CDR3aa: ASSLTSAIYNEQF
j_gene: TRBJ2-2; v_gene: TRBV29-1; len: 15; CDR3aa: SVEGGTERFPTGELF
j_gene: TRBJ1-2; v_gene: TRBV30; len: 12; CDR3aa: AWSGLRGGYGYT
j_gene: TRBJ2-7; v_gene: TRBV27; len: 13; CDR3aa: ASSFTGGAFYEQY
j_gene: TRBJ2-7; v_gene: TRBV5-1; len: 14; CDR3aa: ASSLGTVLVSNEQY
j_gene: TRBJ2-3; v_gene: TRBV5-1; len: 14; CDR3aa: ASSVRTGYSTDTQY
j_gene: TRBJ2-3; v_gene: TRBV19; len: 13; CDR3aa: ASSFRVLSTDTQY
j_gene: TRBJ2-2; v_gene: TRBV14; len: 14; CDR3aa: ASSQDSWGGSGELF
j_gene: TRBJ1-5; v_gene: TRBV25-1; len: 12; CDR3aa: ASSDTGSNQPQH
j_gene: TRBJ1-2; v_gene: TRBV28; len: 11; CDR3aa: ASSLRGADGYT
j_gene: TRBJ2-1; v_gene: TRBV2; len: 10; CDR3aa: ASNDGPGEQF
j_gene: TRBJ1-1; v_gene: TRBV30; len: 11; CDR3aa: AWRVTGGTEAF
j_gene: TRBJ1-6; v_gene: TRBV4-3; len: 12; CDR3aa: ASSPTPYNSPLH
j_gene: TRBJ2-7; v_gene: TRBV7-9; len: 10; CDR3aa: ASSFGGGEQY
j_gene: TRBJ2-1; v_gene: TRBV9; len: 13; CDR3aa: ASGDGLAGVGEQF
j_gene: TRBJ2-7; v_gene: TRBV11-1; len: 12; CDR3aa: ASTERSGVYEQY
j_gene: TRBJ2-5; v_gene: TRBV13; len: 14; CDR3aa: ASSPPWDRAPAAQY
j_gene: TRBJ2-3; v_gene: TRBV5-1; len: 15; CDR3aa: ASSLLPSGGGSDTQY
j_gene: TRBJ1-2; v_gene: TRBV27; len: 13; CDR3aa: ASSFRQGSNYGYT
j_gene: TRBJ2-1; v_gene: TRBV15; len: 13; CDR3aa: ATSREAQSYNEQF
j_gene: TRBJ1-5; v_gene: TRBV28; len: 14; CDR3aa: ASRQEYSTSNQPQH
j_gene: TRBJ2-2; v_gene: TRBV15; len: 13; CDR3aa: ATSSRDRGAGELF
j_gene: TRBJ1-1; v_gene: TRBV11-1; len: 13; CDR3aa: ASSSRTGGRTEAF
j_gene: TRBJ1-5; v_gene: TRBV12-5; len: 11; CDR3aa: AQGQYSNQPQH
j_gene: TRBJ2-5; v_gene: TRBV18; len: 11; CDR3aa: ASSMDSQETQY
j_gene: TRBJ1-2; v_gene: TRBV25-1; len: 14; CDR3aa: ASSDQASRGLRGYT
j_gene: TRBJ2-1; v_gene: TRBV19; len: 13; CDR3aa: ASRSGQGPYNEQF
j_gene: TRBJ2-3; v_gene: TRBV6-4; len: 13; CDR3aa: ASRSGRGETDTQY
j_gene: TRBJ2-7; v_gene: TRBV7-9; len: 13; CDR3aa: ASSKALGGYPEQY
j_gene: TRBJ2-2; v_gene: TRBV2; len: 12; CDR3aa: ASSLAESTGELF
j_gene: TRBJ2-3; v_gene: TRBV7-3; len: 13; CDR3aa: ASSPQAGAGDTQY
j_gene: TRBJ2-6; v_gene: TRBV3-1/TRBV3-2; len: 14; CDR3aa: ASSHGQAPGANVLT
j_gene: TRBJ2-7; v_gene: TRBV28; len: 11; CDR3aa: ASSLYRDGEQY
j_gene: TRBJ2-1; v_gene: TRBV14; len: 13; CDR3aa: ASSQTESSYNEQF